These 6 T cell receptor beta chains were all obtained from the same sample, sequenced in a study of blood T cell repertoires in COVID-19. Generated by immunoSEQ multiplex PCR, the TCRdb table keeps only in-frame clones and is missing some. This table holds roughly 250,000 clones, 80% to 90% found once. The sequencing input was PBMCs or T cells enriched from blood (not recorded which). These receptors all come from a woman younger than 45 who had recovered from COVID-19.

This chain links TRBV28 with TRBJ1-6; D might be TRBD1 (5 bases). The CDR3 contains 15 residues. Germline CDR1 and CDR2: MDHEN and SYDVKM. V lost 5 bases and J lost 6, with 14 bases in between. The CDR3 DNA sequence: TGTGCCAGCAGTCTACAATCGGGGGGTAATTCACCCCTCCACTTT. Translation gives CASSLQSGGNSPLHF.

The V and J genes are TRBV28 and TRBJ1-5; D gene uncertain. Germline values: CDR1 MDHEN, CDR2 SYDVKM. The V gene lost 3 bases and the J gene lost 3 bases, with 9 bases spanning the gap. The length of the CDR3 is 14 residues. The CDR3 protein is CASSLAASNQPQHF. The CDR3 coding sequence is TGTGCCAGCAGTTTGGCCGCCTCCAATCAGCCCCAGCATTTT.

The V call is TRBV28, the J call TRBJ2-5; D unresolved. CDR3 length: 11 amino acids. V dropped 4 bases and J dropped 5 bases, with 5 bases sitting between them. Germline lookup yields CDR1 MDHEN and CDR2 SYDVKM. The DNA of the CDR3 is TGTGCCAGCAGTTCTAGGGAGACCCAGTACTTC. Amino acid sequence: CASSSRETQYF.

V and J are TRBV7-2 and TRBJ2-2; 8 nucleotides align to TRBD2. Unmatched junction bases numbered 10, after V lost 1 base and J lost 6 bases. The CDR3 contains 17 residues. Germline values: CDR1 SGHTA, CDR2 FQGNSA. CDR3 sequence (DNA): TGTGCCAGCAGCTTAGTAGAGTTAGCGGGGACGGCCGGGGAGCTGTTTTTT. This codes for CASSLVELAGTAGELFF. Full variable domain (missing parts from reference TRBV7-2 and TRBJ2-2): GAGVSQSPSNKVTEKGKDVELRCDPISGHTALYWYRQSLGQGLEFLIYFQGNSAPDKSGLPSDRFSAERTGGSVSTLTIQRTQQEDSAVYLCASSLVELAGTAGELFFGEGSRLTVL.

The chain has TRBV7-8 and TRBJ2-3; 7 bases are shared with TRBD1. The germline V gene encodes CDR1 SGHVS and CDR2 FQNEAQ. J was trimmed by 1 base and V by 5 bases; bases with no gene match: 6. This CDR3 has 15 residues. Written as DNA, the CDR3 is TGTGCCAGCAGCCCAAGACAGGGTGGCACAGATACGCAGTATTTT. This sequence encodes CASSPRQGGTDTQYF.

This sequence joins TRBV5-1 and TRBJ2-5; TRBD2 aligns across 7 bases. This CDR3 spans 14 amino acids. Trimming cost V 3 bases and J 2 bases; bases outside gene matches: 4. Germline CDR1 reads SGHRS; CDR2 reads YFSETQ. The CDR3 DNA sequence: TGCGCCAGCAGCTCCATGCGGGGGCAAGAGACCCAGTACTTC. Translation gives CASSSMRGQETQYF.